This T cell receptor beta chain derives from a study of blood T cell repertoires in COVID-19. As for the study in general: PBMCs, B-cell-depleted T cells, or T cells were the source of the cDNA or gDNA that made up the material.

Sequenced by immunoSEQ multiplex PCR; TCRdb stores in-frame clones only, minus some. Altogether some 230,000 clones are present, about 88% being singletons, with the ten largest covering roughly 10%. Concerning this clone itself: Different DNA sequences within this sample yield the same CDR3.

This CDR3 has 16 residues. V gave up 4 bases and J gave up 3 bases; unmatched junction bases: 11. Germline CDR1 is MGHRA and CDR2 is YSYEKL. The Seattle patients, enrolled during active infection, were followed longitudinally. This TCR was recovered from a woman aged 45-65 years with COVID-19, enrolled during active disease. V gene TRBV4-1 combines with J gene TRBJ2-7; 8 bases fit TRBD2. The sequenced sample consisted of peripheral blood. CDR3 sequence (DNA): TGCGCCAGCAGCCTCGCCGACACGGGGGGGAGCTACGAGCAGTACTTC. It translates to CASSLADTGGSYEQYF.